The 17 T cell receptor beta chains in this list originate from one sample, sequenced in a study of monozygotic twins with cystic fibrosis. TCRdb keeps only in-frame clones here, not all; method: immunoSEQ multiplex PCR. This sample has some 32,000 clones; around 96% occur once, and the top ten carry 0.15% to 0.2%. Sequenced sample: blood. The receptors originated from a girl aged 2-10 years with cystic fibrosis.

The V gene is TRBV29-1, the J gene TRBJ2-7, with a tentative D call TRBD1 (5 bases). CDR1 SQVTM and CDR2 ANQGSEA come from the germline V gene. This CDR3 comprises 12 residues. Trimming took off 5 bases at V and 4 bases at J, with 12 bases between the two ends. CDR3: CSVKSTEYEQYF. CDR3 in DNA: TGCAGCGTTAAATCGACAGAGTACGAGCAGTACTTC.

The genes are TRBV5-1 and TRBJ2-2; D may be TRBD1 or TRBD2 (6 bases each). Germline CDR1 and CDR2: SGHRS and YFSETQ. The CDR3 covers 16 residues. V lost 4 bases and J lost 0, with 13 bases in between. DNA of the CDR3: TGCGCCAGCAGCCGGCTAGGGGGGACGAACACCGGGGAGCTGTTTTTT. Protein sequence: CASSRLGGTNTGELFF.

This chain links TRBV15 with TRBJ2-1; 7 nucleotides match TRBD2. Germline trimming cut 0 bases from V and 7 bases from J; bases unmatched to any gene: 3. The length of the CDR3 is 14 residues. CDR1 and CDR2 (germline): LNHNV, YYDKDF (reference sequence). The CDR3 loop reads CATSRERTSNEQFF. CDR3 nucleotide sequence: TGTGCCACCAGCAGAGAACGGACTAGTAATGAGCAGTTCTTC.

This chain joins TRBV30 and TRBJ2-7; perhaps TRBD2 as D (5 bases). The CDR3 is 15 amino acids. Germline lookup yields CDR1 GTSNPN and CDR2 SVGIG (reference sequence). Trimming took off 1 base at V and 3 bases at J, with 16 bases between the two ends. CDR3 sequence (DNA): TGTGCCTGGAGTGCCCCTTTTGCGGGCCACTACGAGCAGTACTTC. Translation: CAWSAPFAGHYEQYF.

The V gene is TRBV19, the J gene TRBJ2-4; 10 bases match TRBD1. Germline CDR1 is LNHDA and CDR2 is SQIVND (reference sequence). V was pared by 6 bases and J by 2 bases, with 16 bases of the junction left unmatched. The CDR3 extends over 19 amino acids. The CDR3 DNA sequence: TGTGCCAGTAGCCCGTTATCGACCGGGACAGGGGCCTCCAAAAACATTCAGTACTTC. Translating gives CASSPLSTGTGASKNIQYF.

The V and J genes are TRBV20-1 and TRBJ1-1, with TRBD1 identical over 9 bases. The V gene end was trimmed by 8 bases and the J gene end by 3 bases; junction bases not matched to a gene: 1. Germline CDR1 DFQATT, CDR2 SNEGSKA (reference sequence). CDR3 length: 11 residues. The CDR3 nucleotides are TGCAGTCGACAGGGGGACACTGAAGCTTTCTTT. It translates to CSRQGDTEAFF.

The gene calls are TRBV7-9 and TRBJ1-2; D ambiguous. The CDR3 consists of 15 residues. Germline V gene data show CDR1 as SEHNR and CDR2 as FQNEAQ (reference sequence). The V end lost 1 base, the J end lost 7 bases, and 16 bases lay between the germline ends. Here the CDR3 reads CASSLVAGNPLGYTF. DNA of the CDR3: TGTGCCAGCAGCTTAGTAGCGGGAAACCCACTTGGCTACACCTTC.

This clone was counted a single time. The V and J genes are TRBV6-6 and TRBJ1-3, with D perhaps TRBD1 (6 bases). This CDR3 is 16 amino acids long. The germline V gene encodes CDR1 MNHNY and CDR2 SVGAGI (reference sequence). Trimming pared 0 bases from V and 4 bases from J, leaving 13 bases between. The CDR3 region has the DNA TGTGCCAGCAGTTACTCGCCCGGGGGGCCCGGAAACACCATATATTTT. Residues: CASSYSPGGPGNTIYF.

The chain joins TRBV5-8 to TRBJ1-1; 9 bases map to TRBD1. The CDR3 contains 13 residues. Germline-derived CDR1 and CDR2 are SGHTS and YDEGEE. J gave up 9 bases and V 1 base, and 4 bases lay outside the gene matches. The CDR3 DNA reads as TGTGCCAGCAGCTTGACAGGGGGCGGACAAGCTTTCTTT. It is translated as CASSLTGGGQAFF. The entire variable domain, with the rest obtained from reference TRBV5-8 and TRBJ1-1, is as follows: EAGVTQSPTHLIKTRGQQATLRCSPISGHTSVYWYQQALGLGLQFLLWYDEGEERNRGNFPPRFSGRQFPNYSSELNVNALELEDSALYLCASSLTGGGQAFFGQGTRLTVV.

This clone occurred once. For the CDR3, the DNA is TGCGCCAGCAGCTTGGGAGCTAGCGGGAGGGCCGGAGAGACCCAGTACTTC. It yields the protein CASSLGASGRAGETQYF. The genes are TRBV5-1 and TRBJ2-5, with 12 bases identical to TRBD2. CDR3 length: 17 amino acids. V gave up 0 bases and J gave up 4 bases; unmatched junction bases: 7. CDR1 SGHRS and CDR2 YFSETQ come from the germline V gene.

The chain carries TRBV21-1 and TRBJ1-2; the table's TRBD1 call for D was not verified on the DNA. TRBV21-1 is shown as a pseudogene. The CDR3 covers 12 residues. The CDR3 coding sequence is TGTGCCGCTACGCAGGGCAACTATGGCTACACCTTC. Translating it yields CAATQGNYGYTF.

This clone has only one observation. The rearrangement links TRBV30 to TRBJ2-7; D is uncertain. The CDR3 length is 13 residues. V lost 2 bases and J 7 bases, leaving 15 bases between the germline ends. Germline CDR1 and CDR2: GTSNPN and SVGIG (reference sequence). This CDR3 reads CAWSPPAYKEQYF. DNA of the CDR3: TGTGCCTGGAGTCCCCCGGCCTACAAGGAGCAGTACTTC.

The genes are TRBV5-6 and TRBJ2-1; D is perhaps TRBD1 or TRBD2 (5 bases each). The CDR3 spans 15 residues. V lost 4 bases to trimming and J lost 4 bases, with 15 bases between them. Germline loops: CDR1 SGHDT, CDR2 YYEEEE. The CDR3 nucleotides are TGTGCCAGCAGCCCCCTTGGGACCTCATACAATGAGCAGTTCTTC. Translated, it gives CASSPLGTSYNEQFF.

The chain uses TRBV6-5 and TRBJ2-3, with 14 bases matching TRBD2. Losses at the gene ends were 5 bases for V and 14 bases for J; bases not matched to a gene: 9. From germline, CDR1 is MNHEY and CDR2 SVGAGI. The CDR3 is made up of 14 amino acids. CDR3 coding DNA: TGTGCCAGCAGTCCCGGACTAGCGGGAGGCCCTGGGTATTTT. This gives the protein CASSPGLAGGPGYF.

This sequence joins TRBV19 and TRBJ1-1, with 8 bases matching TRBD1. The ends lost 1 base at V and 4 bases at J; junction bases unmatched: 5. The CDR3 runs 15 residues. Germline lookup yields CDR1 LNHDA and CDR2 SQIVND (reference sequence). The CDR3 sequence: CASSIVGRGLTEAFF. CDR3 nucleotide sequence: TGTGCCAGTAGTATAGTCGGCAGGGGGCTCACTGAAGCTTTCTTT.

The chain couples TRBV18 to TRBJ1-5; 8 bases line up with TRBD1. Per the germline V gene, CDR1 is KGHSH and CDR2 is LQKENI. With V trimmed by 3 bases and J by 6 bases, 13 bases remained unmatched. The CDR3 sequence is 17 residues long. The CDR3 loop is CASSPGQALGVVQPQHF. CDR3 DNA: TGTGCCAGCTCACCGGGACAGGCCCTAGGGGTGGTTCAGCCCCAGCATTTT.

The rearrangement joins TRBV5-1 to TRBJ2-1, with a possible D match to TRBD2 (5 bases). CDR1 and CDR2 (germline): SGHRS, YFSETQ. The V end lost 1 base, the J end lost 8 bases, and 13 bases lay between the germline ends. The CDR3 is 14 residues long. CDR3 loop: CASSLSGNRDEQFF. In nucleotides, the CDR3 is TGCGCCAGCAGCTTGAGCGGTAATCGGGATGAGCAGTTCTTC.